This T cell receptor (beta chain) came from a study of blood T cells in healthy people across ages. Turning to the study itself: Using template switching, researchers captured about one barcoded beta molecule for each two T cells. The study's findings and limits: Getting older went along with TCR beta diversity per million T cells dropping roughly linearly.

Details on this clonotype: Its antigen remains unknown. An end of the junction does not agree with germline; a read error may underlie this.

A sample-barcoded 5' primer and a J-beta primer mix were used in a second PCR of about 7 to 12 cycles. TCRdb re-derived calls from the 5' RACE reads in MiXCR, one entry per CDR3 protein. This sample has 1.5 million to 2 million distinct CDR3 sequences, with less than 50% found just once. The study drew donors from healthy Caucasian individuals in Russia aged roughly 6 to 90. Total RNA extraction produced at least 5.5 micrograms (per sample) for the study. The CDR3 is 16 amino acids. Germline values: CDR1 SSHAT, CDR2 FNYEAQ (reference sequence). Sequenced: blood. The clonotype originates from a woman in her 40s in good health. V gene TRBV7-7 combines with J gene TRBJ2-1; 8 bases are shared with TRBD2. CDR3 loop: CASSQDPGTSYNEQFF. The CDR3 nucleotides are TGTGCTAGCAGCCAAGACCCCGGGACTAGCTACAATGAGCAGTTCTTC.